Each of the 12 T cell receptor beta chains below was sequenced from the same sample in a study of blood T cells in healthy people across ages. It was with a sample-barcoded 5' primer and a J-beta primer mix that a second PCR of about 6 to 12 cycles was run. Using its own MiXCR run on the 5' RACE reads, TCRdb lists one record per CDR3 protein. This sample has 1.8 million or so distinct CDR3 sequences, with roughly 43% found just once. The sample was blood. These receptor sequences come from a human donor in good health.

This chain uses TRBV7-9 with TRBJ2-5; a possible D gene is TRBD1 (6 bases). V was pared by 4 bases and J by 11 bases, with 14 bases between. The CDR3 is 12 residues long. From germline, CDR1 is SEHNR and CDR2 FQNEAQ (reference sequence). The CDR3 reads CASSYRVTEQYF. Here the CDR3 DNA reads TGTGCCAGCAGCTACAGGGTTACGGAGCAGTACTTC.

This clonotype was observed a handful of times. The chain has TRBV12-3 or TRBV12-4 and TRBJ2-1, with 8 bases lining up with TRBD2. CDR3 length equals 16 residues. The V segment lost 6 bases and the J segment 4 bases; nucleotides outside the gene matches: 11. This CDR3 is CASSHQLAVAYNEQFF. The CDR3 region has the DNA TGTGCCAGCAGCCACCAACTAGCGGTGGCATACAATGAGCAGTTCTTC.

The chain joins TRBV20-1 to TRBJ1-1; D gene ambiguous. With 2 bases removed from V and 11 bases from J, the gap between germline ends came to 9 bases. The length of the CDR3 is 10 residues. In germline, CDR1 is DFQATT, CDR2 SNEGSKA (reference sequence). This CDR3 is CSARIQEAFF. In nucleotides, the CDR3 is TGCAGTGCTAGAATCCAGGAGGCTTTCTTT.

The J gene is TRBJ2-5, the V gene TRBV13; D remains ambiguous. This CDR3 contains 13 residues. The germline V gene encodes CDR1 PRHDT and CDR2 FYEKMQ (reference sequence). The V end was cut by 5 bases, the J end by 5 bases, with 12 bases between. CDR3 protein: CASSPRFPETQYF. Here the CDR3 DNA reads TGTGCCAGCAGCCCACGTTTTCCGGAGACCCAGTACTTC. The full variable domain, with the rest looked up from reference TRBV13 and TRBJ2-5, is AAGVIQSPRHLIKEKRETATLKCYPIPRHDTVYWYQQGPGQDPQFLISFYEKMQSDKGSIPDRFSAQQFSDYHSELNMSSLELGDSALYFCASSPRFPETQYFGPGTRLLVL.

This clonotype was observed a few times. The V gene is TRBV7-9, the J gene TRBJ2-1, with TRBD2 as a possible D gene (6 bases). V gave up 0 bases and J gave up 7 bases, with 16 bases separating them. The germline V gene encodes CDR1 SEHNR and CDR2 FQNEAQ (reference sequence). The CDR3 sequence is 16 residues long. CDR3: CASSLARGRGGNEQFF. The CDR3 nucleotides read TGTGCCAGCAGCTTAGCGCGTGGGCGGGGTGGAAATGAGCAGTTCTTC.

Note on this clonotype: The junction does not match germline at one end; this may be a read error. The genes are TRBV20-1 and TRBJ1-2, with D hard to call. The CDR3 length is 10 residues. CDR1 and CDR2 (germline): DFQATT, SNEGSKA (reference sequence). For the CDR3, the DNA is TGCAATGCTTTTAACTATGGCTACACCTTC. Protein: CNAFNYGYTF.

J is TRBJ2-1 and V is TRBV7-2; perhaps TRBD2 as D (7 bases). This CDR3 contains 16 residues. Trimming pared 5 bases from V and 8 bases from J, leaving 22 bases between. Germline V gives CDR1 SGHTA, CDR2 FQGNSA. The CDR3 is CASSPARGGRRHEQFF. The DNA of the CDR3 is TGTGCCAGCAGCCCAGCGAGGGGGGGCAGGAGGCATGAGCAGTTCTTC.

This clonotype was seen a few times. The chain couples TRBV28 to TRBJ2-5, with TRBD1 matching 8 bases. J gave up 4 bases and V 1 base, and 5 bases lay outside the gene matches. The CDR3 is made up of 15 amino acids. Germline CDR1 reads MDHEN; CDR2 reads SYDVKM. The CDR3 DNA reads as TGTGCCAGCAGTTTATTGGCCACAGGGGGAGAGACCCAGTACTTC. Residues: CASSLLATGGETQYF.

This clonotype has more than one count but fewer than ten. V is TRBV10-3 and J is TRBJ2-1; D uncertain. The germline gives CDR1 ENHRY, CDR2 SYGVKD. This CDR3 has 13 residues. With 4 bases removed from V and 3 bases from J, the gap between germline ends came to 7 bases. CDR3 coding DNA: TGTGCCATCAGTGTTGGGGTCTACAATGAGCAGTTCTTC. Translation gives CAISVGVYNEQFF.

The chain employs TRBV4-1 and TRBJ2-6, with D perhaps matching TRBD2 (7 bases). V lost 5 bases to trimming and J lost 1 base, with 18 bases between them. The germline gives CDR1 MGHRA, CDR2 YSYEKL. This CDR3 spans 18 amino acids. The CDR3 spells CASSYRGALRSGANVLTF. The CDR3 region has the DNA TGCGCCAGCAGCTACCGGGGGGCCTTAAGATCTGGGGCCAACGTCCTGACTTTC.

In its sample, this clonotype was seen once. J is TRBJ2-1 and V is TRBV14; TRBD1 matches at 8 bases. After removal of 2 bases from V and 2 bases from J, the junction contained 2 bases not matched to a gene. The CDR3 is 15 amino acids. Per germline, CDR1 SGHDN and CDR2 FVKESK. CDR3 coding DNA: TGTGCCAGCAGCCAAATACAGGGGGCCTACAATGAGCAGTTCTTC. Translated: CASSQIQGAYNEQFF.

In this sample, this clonotype turned up a few times. This sequence joins TRBV2 and TRBJ1-5; 12 nucleotides align to TRBD1. The CDR3 runs 15 residues. CDR1 is SNHLY, CDR2 FYNNEI, per germline. V shed 4 bases, J shed 6 bases, and the junction held 4 bases outside the gene matches. CDR3 residues: CASSAGTGGFQPQHF. In DNA form, the CDR3 reads TGTGCCAGCAGTGCGGGGACAGGGGGCTTTCAGCCCCAGCATTTT.